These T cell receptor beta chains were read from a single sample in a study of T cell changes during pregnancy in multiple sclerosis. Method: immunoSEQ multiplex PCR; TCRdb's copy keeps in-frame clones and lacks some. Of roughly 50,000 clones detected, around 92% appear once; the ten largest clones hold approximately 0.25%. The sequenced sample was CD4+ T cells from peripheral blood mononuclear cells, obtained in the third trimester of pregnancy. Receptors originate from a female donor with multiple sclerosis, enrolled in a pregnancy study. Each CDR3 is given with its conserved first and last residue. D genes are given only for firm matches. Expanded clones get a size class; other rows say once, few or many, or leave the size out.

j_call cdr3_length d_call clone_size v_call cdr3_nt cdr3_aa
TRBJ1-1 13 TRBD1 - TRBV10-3 TGTGCCATCAGTGGACAGGGTTACACTGAAGCTTTCTTT CAISGQGYTEAFF
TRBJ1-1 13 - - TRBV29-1 TGCAGCGTTGAAAAACAGGGTGTCACTGAAGCTTTCTTT CSVEKQGVTEAFF
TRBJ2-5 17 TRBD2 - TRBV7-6 TGTGCCAGCAGCCCGGTGGGGGGACTAGCGACACAAGAGACCCAGTACTTC CASSPVGGLATQETQYF
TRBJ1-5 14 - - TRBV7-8 TGTGCCAGCAGCCCGTCGCGGAGCAATCAGCCCCAGCATTTT CASSPSRSNQPQHF
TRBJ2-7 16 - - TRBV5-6 TGTGCCAGCAGCTTGTGGTTGAGCGGCATAACCTACGAGCAGTACTTC CASSLWLSGITYEQYF
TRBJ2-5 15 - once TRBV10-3 TGTGCCATCAGTGTAGGCGGGACCTCCCAAGAGACCCAGTACTTC CAISVGGTSQETQYF
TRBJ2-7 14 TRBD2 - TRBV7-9 TGTGCCAGCAGCTTAGGGCGGGAGGGGTACGAGCAGTACTTC CASSLGREGYEQYF
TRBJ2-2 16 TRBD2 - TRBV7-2 TGTGCCAGCAGCACCACCCCGGGACTAGCGGCCGGGGAGCTGTTTTTT CASSTTPGLAAGELFF
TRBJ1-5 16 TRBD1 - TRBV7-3 TGTGCCAGCAGACATATCCGACAGGGGATAGAGCAGCCCCAGCATTTT CASRHIRQGIEQPQHF
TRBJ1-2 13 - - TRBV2 TGTGCCAGCAGACGTCTTCCTGCGGATGGCTACACCTTC CASRRLPADGYTF
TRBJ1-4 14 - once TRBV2 TGTGCCAGCAGGTGGGGGGGGCGGGATGAAAAACTGTTTTTT CASRWGGRDEKLFF
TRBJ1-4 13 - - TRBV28 TGTGCCAGCTCGGACGGTTCTCTCTGGAGGGTGTTTTTT CASSDGSLWRVFF
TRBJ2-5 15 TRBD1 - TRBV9 TGTGCCAGCAGCGTGTACGACAGGGGGCGAGCGACCCAGTACTTC CASSVYDRGRATQYF
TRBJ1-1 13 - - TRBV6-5 TGTGCCAGCAGCCGAGCAACTAACACTGAAGCTTTCTTT CASSRATNTEAFF
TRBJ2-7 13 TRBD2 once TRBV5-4 TGTGCCAGCAGCTTGAAGCGGGGGTACGAGCAGTACTTC CASSLKRGYEQYF
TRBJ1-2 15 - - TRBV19 TGTGCCAGTAGTATAGACAGCAGCGGGGGCTATGGCTACACCTTC CASSIDSSGGYGYTF
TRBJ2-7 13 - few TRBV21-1 TGTGCCAGCAGCAATCACAACTCCTACGAGCAGTACTTC CASSNHNSYEQYF
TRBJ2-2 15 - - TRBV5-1 TGCGCCAGCAGCTCTGGACCGGGAAACACCGGGGAGCTGTTTTTT CASSSGPGNTGELFF
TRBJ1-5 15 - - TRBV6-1 TGTGCCAGCAGTGGTTCAGGCCTAATTGGTGGGCCCCAGCATTTT CASSGSGLIGGPQHF
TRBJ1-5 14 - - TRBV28 TGTGCCAGCAGTTTGGGGACACTCAATCAGCCCCAGCATTTT CASSLGTLNQPQHF
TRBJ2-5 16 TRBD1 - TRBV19 TGTGCCAGTAGTATAAATGCAGGACAGGGGATGGAGACCCAGTACTTC CASSINAGQGMETQYF
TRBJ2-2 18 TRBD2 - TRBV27 TGTGCCAGCAGCTTTGGACTAGCGGGAGGGCAAGACACCGGGGAGCTGTTTTTT CASSFGLAGGQDTGELFF
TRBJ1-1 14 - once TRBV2 TGTGCCAGCAGCGCCGGGAGGCTGAACACTGAAGCTTTCTTT CASSAGRLNTEAFF
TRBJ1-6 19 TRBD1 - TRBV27 TGTGCCAGCAGTTTACCAGACAGGGTCCCGAGCTCCTATAATTCACCCCTCCACTTT CASSLPDRVPSSYNSPLHF
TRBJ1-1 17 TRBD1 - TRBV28 TGTGCCAGCAGTCCGGGACAGGGGGTGATCATGAACACTGAAGCTTTCTTT CASSPGQGVIMNTEAFF
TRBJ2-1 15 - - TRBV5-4 TGTGCCAGCAGCACAAGCGCGAGCTCCTACAATGAGCAGTTCTTC CASSTSASSYNEQFF
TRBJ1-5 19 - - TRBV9 TGTGCCAGCAGCGTAGTCCCAAACATCCAGGGCCCCCTCAATCAGCCCCAGCATTTT CASSVVPNIQGPLNQPQHF
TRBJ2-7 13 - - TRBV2 TGTGCCAGCAGTGGGTTTGGAGCCTACGAGCAGTACTTC CASSGFGAYEQYF
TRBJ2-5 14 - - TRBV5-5 TGTGCCAGCAGCTGGGGGGGACAACGGGAGACCCAGTACTTC CASSWGGQRETQYF